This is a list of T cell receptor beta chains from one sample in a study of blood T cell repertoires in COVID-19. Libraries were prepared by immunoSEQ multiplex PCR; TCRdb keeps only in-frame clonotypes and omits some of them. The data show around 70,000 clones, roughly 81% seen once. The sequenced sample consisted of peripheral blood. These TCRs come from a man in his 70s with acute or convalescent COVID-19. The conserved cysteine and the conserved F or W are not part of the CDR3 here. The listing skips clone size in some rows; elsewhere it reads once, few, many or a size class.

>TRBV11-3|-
ASSLDKHGYT
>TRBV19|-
ASSITPDRQGGYT
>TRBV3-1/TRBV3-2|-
ASSSRRGGEQY
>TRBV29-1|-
SVPGGKTMNTEAF
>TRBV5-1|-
ASRATGASTDTQY
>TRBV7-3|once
ASSLTDRVGAF
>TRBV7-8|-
ASSSLAGTEAF
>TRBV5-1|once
ASSQPGSRTLGANVLT
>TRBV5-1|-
ASSVGQGNTGELF
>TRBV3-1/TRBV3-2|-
ASRFQGYGGNTEAF
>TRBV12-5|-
ASARQGLDTEAF
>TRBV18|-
ASSPPSRYVDTQY
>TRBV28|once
ASRWGGRDEQY
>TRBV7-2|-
AVERDRASNEQF
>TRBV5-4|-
ASSLGLNTEAF
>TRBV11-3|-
ASSGGQGRDTGELF
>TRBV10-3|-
AISDPPGGQETQY
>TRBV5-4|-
ASWGLAGPTSSYNEQF
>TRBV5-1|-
ASSASQGVIEGETQY
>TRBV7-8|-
ASSGQGANTGELF
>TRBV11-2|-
ASSSQEGRGYT
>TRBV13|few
ASSPGLADYEQY
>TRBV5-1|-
ASSSGDRVWTEAF
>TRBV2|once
ASSEAGHLGGGELF
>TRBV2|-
ASSGGGEKLF
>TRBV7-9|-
ASSPGADTQY
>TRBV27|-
ASSLRGLANNNEQF
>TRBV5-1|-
ASSTGGEGNTIY
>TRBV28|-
ASSLPRQVAYEQY